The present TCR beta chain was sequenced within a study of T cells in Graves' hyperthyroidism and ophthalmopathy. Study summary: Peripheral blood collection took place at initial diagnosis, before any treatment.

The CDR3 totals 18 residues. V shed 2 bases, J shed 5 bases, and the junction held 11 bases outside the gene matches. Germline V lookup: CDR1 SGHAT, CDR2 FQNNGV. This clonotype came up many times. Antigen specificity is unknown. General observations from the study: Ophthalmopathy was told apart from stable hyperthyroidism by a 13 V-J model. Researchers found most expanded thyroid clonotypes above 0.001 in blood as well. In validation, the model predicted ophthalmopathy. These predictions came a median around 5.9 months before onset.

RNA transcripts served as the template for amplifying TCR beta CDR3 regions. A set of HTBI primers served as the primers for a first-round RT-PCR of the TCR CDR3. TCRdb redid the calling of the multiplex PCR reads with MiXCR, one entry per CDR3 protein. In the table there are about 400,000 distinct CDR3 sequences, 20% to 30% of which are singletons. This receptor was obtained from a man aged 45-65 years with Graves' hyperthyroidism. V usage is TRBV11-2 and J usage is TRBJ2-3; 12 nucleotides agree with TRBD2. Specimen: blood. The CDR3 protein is CASSLRLAGVVGEDTQYF. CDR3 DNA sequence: TGTGCCAGCAGCTTAAGACTAGCGGGAGTGGTTGGAGAAGATACGCAGTATTTT.